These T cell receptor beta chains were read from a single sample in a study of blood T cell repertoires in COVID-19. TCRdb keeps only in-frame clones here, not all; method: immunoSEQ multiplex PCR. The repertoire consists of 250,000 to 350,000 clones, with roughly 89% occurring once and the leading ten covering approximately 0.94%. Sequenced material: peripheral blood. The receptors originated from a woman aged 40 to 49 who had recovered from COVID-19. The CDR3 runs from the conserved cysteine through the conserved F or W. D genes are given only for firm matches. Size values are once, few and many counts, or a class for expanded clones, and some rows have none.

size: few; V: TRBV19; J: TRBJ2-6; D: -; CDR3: CASSIIDSGANVLTF; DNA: TGTGCCAGTAGTATTATAGACTCTGGGGCCAACGTCCTGACTTTC
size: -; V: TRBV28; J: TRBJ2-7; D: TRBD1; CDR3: CASSHRQGATYEQYF; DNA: TGTGCCAGCAGCCACCGACAGGGAGCTACCTACGAGCAGTACTTC
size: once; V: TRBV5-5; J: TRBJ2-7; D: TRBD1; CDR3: CASTGTGPYEQYF; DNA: TGTGCCAGCACCGGGACAGGGCCCTACGAGCAGTACTTC
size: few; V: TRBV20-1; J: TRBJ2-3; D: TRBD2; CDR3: CLAGNTDTQYF; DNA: TGTTTAGCGGGAAACACAGATACGCAGTATTTT
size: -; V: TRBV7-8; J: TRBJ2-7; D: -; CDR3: CASSWARGGVDYEQYF; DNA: TGTGCCAGCAGCTGGGCGCGTGGCGGGGTCGACTACGAGCAGTACTTC
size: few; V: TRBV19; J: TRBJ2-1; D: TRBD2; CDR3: CASSIEGLAGGPRGGYNEQFF; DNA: TGTGCCAGTAGTATAGAGGGGCTAGCGGGAGGGCCACGAGGCGGCTACAATGAGCAGTTCTTC
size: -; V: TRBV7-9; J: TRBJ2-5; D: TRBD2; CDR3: CASSELLARETQYF; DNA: TGTGCCAGCAGCGAATTACTAGCGAGGGAGACCCAGTACTTC
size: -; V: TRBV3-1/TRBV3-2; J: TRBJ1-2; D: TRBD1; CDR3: CASRERTGESAGYTF; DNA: TGTGCCAGCAGGGAACGGACAGGGGAATCTGCGGGCTACACCTTC
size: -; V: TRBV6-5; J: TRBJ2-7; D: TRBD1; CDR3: CASSYSGQGASNEQYF; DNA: TGTGCCAGCAGTTACTCGGGACAGGGGGCTTCGAACGAGCAGTACTTC
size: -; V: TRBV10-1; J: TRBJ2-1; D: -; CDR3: CASSLEVGEGVGNEQFF; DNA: TGCGCCAGCAGTCTCGAGGTTGGGGAGGGGGTGGGTAATGAGCAGTTCTTC
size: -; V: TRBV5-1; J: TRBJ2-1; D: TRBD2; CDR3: CASSLTSGRALVRYNEQFF; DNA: TGCGCCAGCAGCTTAACTAGCGGGAGGGCCCTCGTAAGGTACAATGAGCAGTTCTTC
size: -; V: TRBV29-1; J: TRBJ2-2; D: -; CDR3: CSVVGHPDTGELFF; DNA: TGCAGCGTTGTTGGACACCCGGACACCGGGGAGCTGTTTTTT
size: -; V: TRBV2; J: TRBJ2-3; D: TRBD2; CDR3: CASKKLAGSTDTQYF; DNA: TGTGCCAGCAAGAAACTAGCGGGGAGCACAGATACGCAGTATTTT
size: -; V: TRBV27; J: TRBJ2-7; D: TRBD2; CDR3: CASSTVGGRGYEQYF; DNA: TGTGCCAGCAGTACGGTGGGCGGGAGAGGCTACGAGCAGTACTTC
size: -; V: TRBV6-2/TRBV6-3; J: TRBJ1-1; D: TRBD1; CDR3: CASSYSGDREAFF; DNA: TGTGCCAGCAGTTACTCGGGGGACAGGGAAGCTTTCTTT
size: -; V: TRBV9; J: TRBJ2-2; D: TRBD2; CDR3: CASSVGTSGVTGELFF; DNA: TGTGCCAGCAGCGTAGGGACTAGCGGTGTGACCGGGGAGCTGTTTTTT
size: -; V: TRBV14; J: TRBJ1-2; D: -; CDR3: CASSQGLPPGYGYTF; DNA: TGTGCCAGCAGCCAAGGACTGCCCCCTGGCTATGGCTACACCTTC
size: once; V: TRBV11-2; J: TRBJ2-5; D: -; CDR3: CASSLEGQTRETQYF; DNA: TGTGCCAGCAGCTTAGAAGGACAAACGAGAGAGACCCAGTACTTC
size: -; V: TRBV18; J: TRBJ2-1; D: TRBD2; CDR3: CASSPISGMITYNEQFF; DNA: TGTGCCAGCTCACCGATTAGCGGGATGATTACCTACAATGAGCAGTTCTTC
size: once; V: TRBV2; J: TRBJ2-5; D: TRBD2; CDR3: CASSANSGSGVETQYF; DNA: TGTGCCAGCAGTGCCAATAGCGGGAGCGGCGTAGAGACCCAGTACTTC
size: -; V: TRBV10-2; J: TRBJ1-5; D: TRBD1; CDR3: CASSEVGQGGNQPQHF; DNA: TGCGCCAGCAGTGAGGTGGGACAGGGAGGCAATCAGCCCCAGCATTTT
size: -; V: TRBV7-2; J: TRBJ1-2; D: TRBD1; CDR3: CASSLGGVMGTDYGYTF; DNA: TGTGCCAGCAGCTTAGGGGGGGTAATGGGGACAGACTATGGCTACACCTTC
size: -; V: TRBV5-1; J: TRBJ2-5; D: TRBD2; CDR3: CASSLGPSGAQETQYF; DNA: TGCGCCAGCAGCTTGGGTCCTAGCGGGGCCCAAGAGACCCAGTACTTC
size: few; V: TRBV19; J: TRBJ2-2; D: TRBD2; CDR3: CASSSGLAGLKNGELFF; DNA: TGTGCCAGTAGTAGCGGACTAGCGGGACTTAAGAACGGGGAGCTGTTTTTT
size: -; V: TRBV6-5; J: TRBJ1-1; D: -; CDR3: CASSYSGEAGTEAFF; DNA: TGTGCCAGCAGTTACTCGGGGGAGGCGGGGACTGAAGCTTTCTTT
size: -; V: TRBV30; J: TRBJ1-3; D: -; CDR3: CAWIPEDISGNTIYF; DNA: TGTGCCTGGATCCCCGAGGACATCTCTGGAAACACCATATATTTT
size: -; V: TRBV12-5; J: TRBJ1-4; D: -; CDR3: CASGLRGGWNEKLFF; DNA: TGTGCTAGTGGTCTCCGGGGAGGCTGGAATGAAAAACTGTTTTTT
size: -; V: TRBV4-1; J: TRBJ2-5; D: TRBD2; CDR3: CASSRGGSWETQYF; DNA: TGCGCCAGCAGCCGCGGCGGGAGCTGGGAGACCCAGTACTTC